The 19 T cell receptor beta chains below were found in one sample sequenced in a study of a mutant IDH1 vaccine in newly diagnosed glioma. Noted time point: week 5, during vaccination. Topical imiquimod was applied with each vaccine dose, which held 300 ug of mutant IDH1 20-mer peptide. These TCRs are of unknown antigen specificity. Clones were read by immunoSEQ multiplex PCR, and TCRdb kept only the in-frame ones, dropping some. The table lists tens of thousands of clones, roughly 82% of them singletons. The sequences come from PBMCs, collected from a glioma patient whose treatment included an IDH1 peptide vaccine. The receptors derive from a young woman with glioma. Some clones in this sample may be carry-over from other donors' samples.

The chain joins TRBV6-1 to TRBJ1-5; no clear D. This CDR3 spans 15 amino acids. Germline loops: CDR1 MNHNS, CDR2 SASEGT. The ends were cut back, 6 bases at V and 2 bases at J, with 14 bases in the middle. CDR3 in amino acids: CASSNEGWGNQPQHF. CDR3 bases: TGTGCCAGCAGCAACGAGGGCTGGGGCAATCAGCCCCAGCATTTT.

The CDR3 is CASSATGKHGYTF. CDR3 bases: TGTGCCAGCAGTGCAACAGGGAAACATGGCTACACCTTC. The J gene is TRBJ1-2, the V gene TRBV2; the D gene is possibly TRBD1 (6 bases). This CDR3 is 13 amino acids long. Looked up from germline, CDR1 is SNHLY and CDR2 is FYNNEI. The V end lost 4 bases, the J end lost 6 bases, and 12 bases lay between the germline ends.

V is TRBV6-6 and J is TRBJ2-7, with no clear D. Germline CDR1 and CDR2: MNHNY and SVGAGI (reference sequence). The ends were cut back, 5 bases at V and 7 bases at J, with 12 bases in the middle. This CDR3 spans 12 amino acids. For the CDR3, the DNA is TGTGCCAGCAGTCCCGGCCTTGGGGAGCAGTACTTC. Its translation is CASSPGLGEQYF.

The chain has TRBV13 and TRBJ1-5; tentatively, D is TRBD1 (5 bases). Trimming removed 6 bases from V and 2 bases from J, with 11 bases in between. CDR3 size: 14 residues. Germline loops: CDR1 PRHDT, CDR2 FYEKMQ (reference sequence). The CDR3: CASSAGGGNQPQHF. As DNA, the CDR3 is TGTGCCAGCAGTGCGGGGGGGGGCAATCAGCCCCAGCATTTT.

The J gene is TRBJ1-1, the V gene TRBV19; D possibly corresponds to TRBD1 (5 bases). The CDR3 runs to 15 residues. Trimming pared 0 bases from V and 0 bases from J, leaving 8 bases between. Germline V lookup: CDR1 LNHDA, CDR2 SQIVND (reference sequence). The CDR3 bases are TGTGCCAGTAGTATAGACAGGACATTGAACACTGAAGCTTTCTTT. This encodes CASSIDRTLNTEAFF.

The genes are TRBV4-2 and TRBJ1-1; D uncertain. The CDR3 contains 14 residues. Germline CDR1 LGHNA, CDR2 YNFKEQ. V was pared by 4 bases and J by 7 bases, with 16 bases between. This CDR3 is CASSPPEGRFEAFF. CDR3 DNA: TGTGCCAGCAGCCCCCCCGAAGGGAGGTTTGAAGCTTTCTTT.

The CDR3 coding sequence is TGCGCCAGCAGCTTGGCCTCGGGCCCAGACGGGGTTAACACTGAAGCTTTCTTT. As protein: CASSLASGPDGVNTEAFF. V is TRBV5-1 and J is TRBJ1-1; D is uncertain. Trimming left V 0 bases short and J 2 bases short, with 20 bases between. Germline assignment: CDR1 SGHRS and CDR2 YFSETQ. CDR3 length equals 18 residues.

The chain joins TRBV30 to TRBJ1-2, with D uncertain. The CDR3 totals 12 residues. The V and J ends lost 1 base and 5 bases respectively, with 8 bases between them. Germline V lookup: CDR1 GTSNPN, CDR2 SVGIG (reference sequence). The CDR3 DNA sequence: TGTGCCTGGAGTGATCGACCGTATGGCTACACCTTC. Translated: CAWSDRPYGYTF.

The rearrangement uses TRBV14 and TRBJ2-1; D ambiguous. The CDR3 length is 16 residues. Germline CDR1 is SGHDN and CDR2 is FVKESK. V lost 2 bases to trimming and J lost 0 bases, with 11 bases between them. The CDR3 loop is CASSQLGSSSYNEQFF. The CDR3 nucleotides read TGTGCCAGCAGCCAACTTGGGTCGAGCTCCTACAATGAGCAGTTCTTC.

The chain has TRBV5-1 and TRBJ1-3; D not certain. This CDR3 comprises 16 residues. Germline CDR1 and CDR2: SGHRS and YFSETQ. V was shortened by 0 bases and J by 4 bases, with 14 bases between the two germline ends. Written as DNA, the CDR3 is TGCGCCAGCAGCTTGGCCTCGGAGGGCTCCGGAAACACCATATATTTT. Residues: CASSLASEGSGNTIYF.

The CDR3 DNA reads TGTGCCAGCAGTGTCGCAGGGATGGGAACTGAAGCTTTCTTT. Its translation: CASSVAGMGTEAFF. The rearrangement joins TRBV2 to TRBJ1-1, with D tentatively TRBD1 (5 bases). V was clipped by 4 bases and J by 5 bases, with 14 bases between them. CDR1 and CDR2 (germline): SNHLY, FYNNEI. This CDR3 region has 14 residues.

The CDR3, as DNA: TGCGCCAGCAGCTTGCGGGGGGCTGACTATGGCTACACCTTC. Protein sequence: CASSLRGADYGYTF. J is TRBJ1-2 and V is TRBV5-1, with a weak D call TRBD1 (6 bases). Germline CDR1 reads SGHRS; CDR2 reads YFSETQ. CDR3 length: 14 amino acids. V dropped 1 base and J dropped 3 bases, with 10 bases sitting between them.

This clone was seen a handful of times. The rearrangement links TRBV7-2 to TRBJ1-4; D might be TRBD1 (5 bases). The CDR3 is 13 amino acids. Germline V lookup: CDR1 SGHTA, CDR2 FQGNSA. V shed 5 bases and J shed 4 bases, with 8 bases lying between them. The CDR3 sequence: CASSRGLNEKLFF. In DNA, the CDR3 is TGTGCCAGCAGCCGGGGCCTTAATGAAAAACTGTTTTTT.

CDR3 sequence (DNA): TGTGCCACAGTTGGGACAGTGAACACTGAAGCTTTCTTT. Its protein product is CATVGTVNTEAFF. The V and J genes are TRBV6-5 and TRBJ1-1; 7 bases agree with TRBD1. Trimming took 10 bases from V and 0 from J; bases not matched to a gene: 5. Germline CDR1 and CDR2: MNHEY and SVGAGI. CDR3 length equals 13 residues.

V gene TRBV19 combines with J gene TRBJ1-5; D unresolved. This CDR3 has 13 amino acids. Deletions cut 1 base from V and 7 bases from J, with 8 bases between. Germline CDR1 is LNHDA and CDR2 is SQIVND (reference sequence). The CDR3 protein is CASSIGAGQPQHF. The CDR3 region has the DNA TGTGCCAGTAGTATAGGGGCAGGCCAGCCCCAGCATTTT.

The rearrangement joins TRBV7-6 to TRBJ1-3; D might be TRBD1 (5 bases). Germline-derived CDR1 and CDR2 are SGHVS and FNYEAQ. The CDR3 extends over 17 amino acids. The germline V and J ends were trimmed by 0 bases and 0 bases, with 12 bases remaining between them. CDR3 DNA: TGTGCCAGCAGCTTAGCCTGGGGACGGGGCTCTGGAAACACCATATATTTT. This encodes CASSLAWGRGSGNTIYF.

The chain employs TRBV4-1 and TRBJ1-1, with 9 bases that match TRBD1. V trimming: 2 bases; J trimming: 0 bases; junction bases outside the gene matches: 4. The germline gives CDR1 MGHRA, CDR2 YSYEKL. This CDR3 is 16 amino acids long. The CDR3 here is CASSQTGGWMNTEAFF. The CDR3 nucleotides are TGCGCCAGCAGCCAAACAGGGGGCTGGATGAACACTGAAGCTTTCTTT.

A note on this clone: This may arise from a read error, as a much more abundant clone is one base away. The rearrangement uses TRBV29-1 and TRBJ1-4; 8 nucleotides align to TRBD1. The CDR3 totals 14 residues. CDR1 is SQVTM and CDR2 is ANQGSEA in the germline V gene. CDR3 amino acids: CGVSRTGTNEKLFF. The DNA of the CDR3 is TGCGGCGTTTCCCGGACAGGGACTAATGAAAAACTGTTTTTT.

The chain is built from TRBV7-9 and TRBJ1-1, with 8 positions matching TRBD1. V trimming: 5 bases; J trimming: 0 bases; junction bases outside the gene matches: 8. This CDR3 is built from 16 residues. Germline values: CDR1 SEHNR, CDR2 FQNEAQ (reference sequence). CDR3 sequence (DNA): TGTGCCAGCAGCCCAGGGACAGGAGGCATGAACACTGAAGCTTTCTTT. It codes for CASSPGTGGMNTEAFF. Complete variable domain (other parts from reference TRBV7-9 and TRBJ1-1): DTGVSQNPRHKITKRGQNVTFRCDPISEHNRLYWYRQTLGQGPEFLTYFQNEAQLEKSRLLSDRFSAERPKGSFSTLEIQRTEQGDSAMYLCASSPGTGGMNTEAFFGQGTRLTVV.